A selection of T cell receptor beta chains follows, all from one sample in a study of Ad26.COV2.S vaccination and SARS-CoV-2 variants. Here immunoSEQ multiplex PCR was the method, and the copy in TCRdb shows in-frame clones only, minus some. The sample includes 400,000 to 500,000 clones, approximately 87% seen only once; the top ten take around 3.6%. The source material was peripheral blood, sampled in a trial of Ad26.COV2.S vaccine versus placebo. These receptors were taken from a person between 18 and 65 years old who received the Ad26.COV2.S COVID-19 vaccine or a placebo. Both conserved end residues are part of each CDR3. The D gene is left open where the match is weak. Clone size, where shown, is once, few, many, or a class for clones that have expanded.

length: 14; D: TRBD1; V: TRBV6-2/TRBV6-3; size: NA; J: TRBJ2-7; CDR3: CASSSTQGHYEQYF; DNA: TGTGCCAGCAGTTCCACACAGGGGCACTACGAGCAGTACTTC
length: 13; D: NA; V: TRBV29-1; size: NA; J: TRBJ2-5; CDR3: CSVDWGRRETQYF; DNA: TGCAGCGTTGATTGGGGTCGGCGGGAGACCCAGTACTTC
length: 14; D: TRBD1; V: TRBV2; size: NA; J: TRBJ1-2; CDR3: CASSVETGRRGYTF; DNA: TGTGCCAGCAGTGTCGAGACAGGGCGTAGGGGCTACACCTTC
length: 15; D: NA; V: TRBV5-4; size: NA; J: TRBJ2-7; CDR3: CASRQEAGAGYEQYF; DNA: TGTGCCAGCAGGCAGGAGGCGGGGGCCGGCTACGAGCAGTACTTC
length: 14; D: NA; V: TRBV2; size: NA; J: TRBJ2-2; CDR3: CASNTGSNTGELFF; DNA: TGTGCCAGCAATACGGGATCGAACACCGGGGAGCTGTTTTTT
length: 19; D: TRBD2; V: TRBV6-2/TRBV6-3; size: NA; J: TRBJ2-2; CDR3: CASSYSRAAGGTSTGELFF; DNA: TGTGCCAGCAGTTACTCAAGGGCTGCGGGGGGGACGAGCACCGGGGAGCTGTTTTTT
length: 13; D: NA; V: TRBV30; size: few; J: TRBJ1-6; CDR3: CAWRYQENSPLHF; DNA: TGTGCCTGGAGATACCAGGAGAATTCACCCCTCCACTTT
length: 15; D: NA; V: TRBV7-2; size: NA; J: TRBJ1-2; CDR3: CASSLIREKNYGYTF; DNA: TGTGCCAGCAGCTTAATCAGGGAGAAGAACTATGGCTACACCTTC
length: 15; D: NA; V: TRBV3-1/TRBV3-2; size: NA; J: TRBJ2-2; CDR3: CASSQDSTRAGELFF; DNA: TGTGCCAGCAGCCAAGATTCAACTAGGGCCGGGGAGCTGTTTTTT
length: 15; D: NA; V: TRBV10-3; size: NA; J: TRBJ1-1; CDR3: CAITPGTDLNTEAFF; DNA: TGTGCCATCACCCCCGGGACGGACTTGAACACTGAAGCTTTCTTT